A selection of T cell receptor beta chains follows, all from one sample in a study of blood T cell repertoires in COVID-19. Assay used: immunoSEQ multiplex PCR; TCRdb lists only in-frame clones, some missing. Here the sample spans some 240,000 clones, almost 90% being singletons. Material for sequencing was peripheral blood. These receptors were taken from a woman aged 55-69 years with COVID-19, enrolled during active disease. Both conserved end residues are part of each CDR3. The D gene is left open where the match is weak. Where a row states a size, it is once, few, many or the class of an expanded clone; other rows omit it.

cdr3_length j_call d_call v_call clone_size cdr3_aa cdr3_nt
14 TRBJ2-5 . TRBV20-1 . CSASRARGQETQYF TGCAGTGCTAGTAGGGCTAGGGGACAAGAGACCCAGTACTTC
18 TRBJ1-2 TRBD1 TRBV3-1/TRBV3-2 . CASSQGPAGTGGAVGYTF TGTGCCAGCAGCCAAGGACCAGCCGGGACAGGGGGCGCTGTCGGCTACACCTTC
16 TRBJ1-6 TRBD1 TRBV5-6 . CASSLIGTGARSPLHF TGTGCCAGCAGCCTAATAGGGACAGGGGCCCGTTCACCCCTCCACTTT
19 TRBJ1-2 TRBD1 TRBV7-9 . CASSLRVGATGGAGYGYTF TGTGCCAGCAGCTTGAGGGTTGGGGCTACAGGGGGCGCAGGCTATGGCTACACCTTC
15 TRBJ1-1 . TRBV7-2 once CASSLRARGGTEAFF TGTGCCAGCAGCCTCCGGGCCAGGGGCGGCACTGAAGCTTTCTTT
16 TRBJ2-7 TRBD2 TRBV7-3 . CASSLTGLAGGSEQYF TGTGCCAGCAGCTTAACGGGGCTAGCGGGGGGAAGCGAGCAGTACTTC
17 TRBJ2-7 . TRBV6-2/TRBV6-3 . CASSYPRRGPGAEEQYF TGTGCCAGCAGTTACCCCCGTAGAGGGCCCGGAGCGGAGGAGCAGTACTTC
15 TRBJ1-4 TRBD1 TRBV19 . CASSMARTGGEKLFF TGTGCCAGTAGTATGGCCCGGACAGGGGGCGAAAAACTGTTTTTT
12 TRBJ1-2 . TRBV29-1 . CSVEATRLGYTF TGCAGCGTTGAGGCGACCAGACTTGGCTACACCTTC
15 TRBJ1-1 TRBD1 TRBV19 . CASKSGQVIATEAFF TGTGCCAGTAAATCGGGACAGGTGATAGCCACTGAAGCTTTCTTT
12 TRBJ1-1 . TRBV3-1/TRBV3-2 . CASSQGTVSGFF TGTGCCAGCAGCCAAGGGACGGTGAGCGGTTTCTTT
12 TRBJ1-2 . TRBV2 . CASSPGYWSYTF TGTGCCAGCAGTCCGGGATACTGGAGCTACACCTTC
13 TRBJ1-1 . TRBV5-6 . CASSPAFEKGAFF TGTGCCAGCAGCCCGGCCTTTGAAAAGGGGGCTTTCTTT
13 TRBJ1-2 TRBD1 TRBV7-9 once CASSLGTGGGYTF TGTGCCAGCAGCCTCGGGACAGGGGGCGGCTACACCTTC
15 TRBJ2-5 . TRBV7-2 . CASSSQTGPQETQYF TGTGCCAGCAGCTCTCAGACAGGACCTCAGGAGACCCAGTACTTC
15 TRBJ2-7 TRBD2 TRBV20-1 . CSASGLAGGSYEQYF TGCAGTGCTAGTGGACTAGCGGGGGGCTCCTACGAGCAGTACTTC
14 TRBJ1-6 TRBD1 TRBV5-1 . CASSQDRGSSPLHF TGCGCCAGCAGTCAGGACAGGGGGAGCTCACCCCTCCACTTT
15 TRBJ2-1 TRBD2 TRBV9 . CASRDERGIHNEQFF TGTGCCAGCAGGGATGAGCGGGGGATCCACAATGAGCAGTTCTTC
15 TRBJ2-7 TRBD1 TRBV15 . CATSRTRDRADEQYF TGTGCCACCAGCAGGACGCGGGACAGGGCGGACGAGCAGTACTTC
14 TRBJ2-7 . TRBV9 . CASSVAGGYYEQYF TGTGCCAGCAGCGTAGCGGGGGGCTACTACGAGCAGTACTTC
16 TRBJ2-4 . TRBV4-1 . CASSQGGRLAKNIQYF TGCGCCAGCAGCCAAGGAGGTCGTCTTGCCAAAAACATTCAGTACTTC
15 TRBJ1-2 TRBD1 TRBV19 once CASSTQGALSYGYTF TGTGCCAGTAGTACCCAGGGGGCGCTTAGCTATGGCTACACCTTC
15 TRBJ1-3 TRBD1 TRBV7-2 . CASSYWTGAGNTIYF TGTGCCAGCAGTTATTGGACAGGGGCAGGAAACACCATATATTTT
12 TRBJ2-5 . TRBV9 . CASSGSQETQYF TGTGCCAGCAGCGGGAGCCAAGAGACCCAGTACTTC
15 TRBJ2-5 . TRBV5-8 . CASSRGGFAQETQYF TGTGCCAGCAGCCGAGGAGGGTTCGCCCAAGAGACCCAGTACTTC
13 TRBJ1-5 . TRBV6-5 . CASSYGARGPQHF TGTGCCAGCAGTTACGGGGCAAGAGGGCCCCAGCATTTT
15 TRBJ1-4 . TRBV7-6 . CASSLFSGEGEKLFF TGTGCCAGCAGCTTGTTCTCAGGGGAGGGTGAAAAACTGTTTTTT